These T cell receptor beta chains were read from a single sample in a study of radiation and T cells in renal cell carcinoma. The repertoire was sequenced with immunoSEQ multiplex PCR; TCRdb's copy has only in-frame clones and lacks some. The table lists 100,000 to 150,000 clones, roughly 80% of them singletons. The input for sequencing was blood, taken from a patient whose treatment included radiotherapy and nephrectomy. The receptors were gathered from a woman in her sixties with renal cell carcinoma. Both conserved end residues are part of each CDR3. A D gene is named only where the DNA matches it firmly. Only some rows state a clone size, as once, few, many or a class for expanded clones.

length	V	D	size	J	DNA	CDR3
21	TRBV12-5	TRBD2	-	TRBJ2-3	TGTGCTAGTGGTTTCTTTCTTTCAGCGGGAGGGCCGAGGGAGAACACAGATACGCAGTATTTT	CASGFFLSAGGPRENTDTQYF
16	TRBV27	-	few	TRBJ1-1	TGTGCCAGTGCGAGCCCCACCGGGGAGATAAACACTGAAGCTTTCTTT	CASASPTGEINTEAFF
16	TRBV30	TRBD1	-	TRBJ2-7	TGTGCCTGGAGTCCTCGAATGGGGACAGCGGCCTACGAGCAGTACTTC	CAWSPRMGTAAYEQYF
15	TRBV28	-	-	TRBJ2-3	TGTGCCAGCCCATTTAAGAAGGCGGGCCCAGATACGCAGTATTTT	CASPFKKAGPDTQYF
15	TRBV7-9	TRBD1	-	TRBJ2-1	TGTGCCAGCAGCTCGTGGGGGACAGGGTTAGGTGAGCAGTTCTTC	CASSSWGTGLGEQFF
16	TRBV5-1	-	-	TRBJ2-7	TGCGCCAGCAGCTTGGAAGGGACTTCTCCTTTTCACGAGCAGTACTTC	CASSLEGTSPFHEQYF
14	TRBV7-2	-	-	TRBJ1-5	TGTGCCAGCAGCGAGCGACAGAGCAATCAGCCCCAGCATTTT	CASSERQSNQPQHF
15	TRBV18	TRBD1	-	TRBJ1-2	TGTGCCAGCTCACCATCGACAGGGTGGGCCTATGGCTACACCTTC	CASSPSTGWAYGYTF
15	TRBV28	-	-	TRBJ1-2	TGTGCCAGCAGTGTGGGGAGGGGCTATATCTATGGCTACACCTTC	CASSVGRGYIYGYTF
15	TRBV7-9	TRBD1	-	TRBJ1-2	TGTGCCAGCAGCTTGTCAGGGGGTGTTAACTATGGCTACACCTTC	CASSLSGGVNYGYTF
14	TRBV18	-	once	TRBJ2-5	TGTGCCAGCTCCGACGACCAATGGATGGAGACCCAGTACTTC	CASSDDQWMETQYF
12	TRBV28	-	-	TRBJ2-7	TGTGCCAGCAGCCCGCGGCCCTGGGAGCAGTACTTC	CASSPRPWEQYF
14	TRBV10-3	TRBD1	-	TRBJ1-1	TGTGCCATCCGAGGGGACAGATTGAACACTGAAGCTTTCTTT	CAIRGDRLNTEAFF
15	TRBV5-6	-	few	TRBJ1-1	TGTGCCAGCAGCTGGGGGCCTACAGGGAACACTGAAGCTTTCTTT	CASSWGPTGNTEAFF
12	TRBV28	TRBD1	few	TRBJ1-1	TGTGCCAGCACGGGACAGGGAAATGAAGCTTTCTTT	CASTGQGNEAFF
14	TRBV6-1	-	-	TRBJ1-3	TGTGCCAGCAGGGCTAATTCGGGTGGAAACACCATATATTTT	CASRANSGGNTIYF
16	TRBV29-1	TRBD1	-	TRBJ2-3	TGCAGCGTTGACCACCGAGGGACAGGGGATAAAGATACGCAGTATTTT	CSVDHRGTGDKDTQYF
14	TRBV19	-	-	TRBJ1-6	TGTGCCAGTAATGCAGGGAACTATAATTCACCCCTCCACTTT	CASNAGNYNSPLHF
15	TRBV6-4	-	-	TRBJ2-1	TGTGCCAGCAGTGCCGGACAGCATCCCTCCAATGAGCAGTTCTTC	CASSAGQHPSNEQFF
16	TRBV5-1	-	-	TRBJ2-1	TGCGCCAGCAGCTTAGGGAGCGGCCACAAGCCCAATGAGCAGTTCTTC	CASSLGSGHKPNEQFF
13	TRBV18	TRBD1	-	TRBJ1-5	TGTGCCAGCGCCGGGACAGGGGATCAGCCCCAGCATTTT	CASAGTGDQPQHF
15	TRBV7-2	TRBD1	-	TRBJ2-1	TGTGCCAGCAGACTAGGACAGGGGGCATACAATGAGCAGTTCTTC	CASRLGQGAYNEQFF
12	TRBV11-3	-	once	TRBJ2-1	TGTGCCAGCGGACGAAACTCCAATGAGCAGTTCTTC	CASGRNSNEQFF
15	TRBV19	-	-	TRBJ2-7	TGTGCCAGTAGTGATGTGGGAGGCAGCTCCTACGAGCAGTACTTC	CASSDVGGSSYEQYF
16	TRBV2	TRBD2	-	TRBJ2-3	TGTGCCAGCAGCGCGTGGCGGGGGGGCCCCACAGATACGCAGTATTTT	CASSAWRGGPTDTQYF
12	TRBV6-5	-	-	TRBJ2-1	TGTGCCCCTTACAGAGGGGCCGATGAGCAGTTCTTC	CAPYRGADEQFF
19	TRBV27	TRBD2	-	TRBJ2-1	TGTGCCAGCAGTTTTTCCCTGATGACTAGCGGGAGGGCCAGCAATGAGCAGTTCTTC	CASSFSLMTSGRASNEQFF
15	TRBV18	-	-	TRBJ1-1	TGTGCCAGCTCACCACCCAGGGGTGAGGGCACTGAAGCTTTCTTT	CASSPPRGEGTEAFF
16	TRBV28	TRBD2	-	TRBJ2-2	TGTGCCAGCAGCTCTAGCGGGGGGACGAACACCGGGGAGCTGTTTTTT	CASSSSGGTNTGELFF
15	TRBV13	TRBD2	-	TRBJ2-7	TGTGCCAGCAGCCGCGGACTAGCGAGAAGCTACGAGCAGTACTTC	CASSRGLARSYEQYF
12	TRBV28	-	-	TRBJ2-3	TGTGCCAGCAGTTTGCCTTGGGATACGCAGTATTTT	CASSLPWDTQYF
14	TRBV5-5	-	-	TRBJ1-1	TGTGCCAGCAGCTTGTGGTGGGAGAACACTGAAGCTTTCTTT	CASSLWWENTEAFF
18	TRBV18	-	-	TRBJ2-6	TGTGCCAGCTCACCGGTGGGAGTTTCCTCCTCTGGGGCCAACGTCCTGACTTTC	CASSPVGVSSSGANVLTF
16	TRBV4-2	TRBD1	-	TRBJ1-2	TGTGCCAGCAGCCAGGGATGGGACAGGGAGAACTATGGCTACACCTTC	CASSQGWDRENYGYTF
16	TRBV15	TRBD1	-	TRBJ1-6	TGTGCCACCAGCAGAAAAGGACAGGGTGAAAATTCACCCCTCCACTTT	CATSRKGQGENSPLHF
13	TRBV15	-	few	TRBJ2-1	TGTGCCACCAGCAGAGATGGGGCAGGGGAGCAGTTCTTC	CATSRDGAGEQFF
15	TRBV6-1	-	-	TRBJ1-1	TGTGCCAGCAGTGCCTCAAGGAATGGGGACGCTGAAGCTTTCTTT	CASSASRNGDAEAFF